The 10 T cell receptor beta chains given below trace back to one sample, sequenced in a study of blood T cell repertoires in COVID-19. Using immunoSEQ multiplex PCR, the repertoire was profiled, and TCRdb retains in-frame clones only, with some absent. The sample carries around 250,000 clones, 89% recorded once. Material for sequencing was peripheral blood. The receptor set was obtained from a woman in her 40s who had recovered from COVID-19.

J is TRBJ2-7 and V is TRBV18, with 10 bases identical to TRBD1. V gave up 4 bases and J gave up 2 bases; unmatched junction bases: 5. The CDR3 contains 15 residues. Germline CDR1 and CDR2: KGHSH and LQKENI. The CDR3 is CASSRAGTGAYEQYF. Written as DNA, the CDR3 is TGTGCCAGCTCACGGGCCGGGACAGGGGCCTACGAGCAGTACTTC.

This chain connects TRBV5-1 to TRBJ2-7, with a possible D match to TRBD2 (6 bases). From germline, CDR1 is SGHRS and CDR2 YFSETQ. This CDR3 is 14 amino acids long. Trimming stripped 3 bases from V and 5 bases from J, with 15 bases between. CDR3: CASSSGTASDEQYF. The DNA for the CDR3 is TGCGCCAGCAGCTCGGGGACTGCTAGCGACGAGCAGTACTTC.

The chain is built from TRBV18 and TRBJ2-1, with TRBD1 identical over 7 bases. Germline V CDR1 and CDR2: KGHSH, LQKENI. The CDR3 is 13 residues long. The V and J ends lost 6 bases and 3 bases, in that order; junction bases with no gene match: 2. The CDR3 spells CASSRDSYNEQFF. CDR3 sequence (DNA): TGTGCCAGCTCCCGGGACAGCTACAATGAGCAGTTCTTC.

Remarks on this clone: The sample carries other DNA sequences with the same CDR3. The chain links TRBV12-3 or TRBV12-4 to TRBJ1-4, with unresolved D. The CDR3 loop spans 13 amino acids. The ends were cut back, 3 bases at V and 0 bases at J, with 2 bases in the middle. CDR3 region: CASSFTTNEKLFF. CDR3 bases: TGTGCCAGCAGTTTTACAACTAATGAAAAACTGTTTTTT.

This clone appeared once. Other DNA sequences in this sample translate to the same CDR3. The chain joins TRBV6-5 to TRBJ1-1, with a possible D match to TRBD1 (5 bases). The length of the CDR3 is 13 residues. Trimming removed 8 bases from V and 2 bases from J, with 12 bases in between. Germline loops: CDR1 MNHEY, CDR2 SVGAGI. The CDR3 reads CASSRAVNTEAFF. The DNA of the CDR3 is TGTGCCAGCTCCAGGGCAGTCAACACTGAAGCTTTCTTT.

The rearrangement links TRBV3-1 (or the pseudogene TRBV3-2) to TRBJ2-7; 11 positions agree with TRBD2. Germline CDR1 LGHDT, CDR2 YNNKEL (reference sequence). The CDR3 covers 15 residues. V trimming: 2 bases; J trimming: 5 bases; junction bases outside the gene matches: 5. Here the CDR3 reads CASSQKTSGINEQYF. DNA of the CDR3: TGTGCCAGCAGCCAAAAGACTAGCGGGATCAACGAGCAGTACTTC.

This clone was seen only a few times. V usage is TRBV19 and J usage is TRBJ1-3, with D uncertain. CDR3 size: 17 residues. V was cut by 3 bases and J by 0 bases, with 15 bases left in between. Germline V gene data show CDR1 as LNHDA and CDR2 as SQIVND (reference sequence). CDR3 protein: CASSIGVQAISGNTIYF. The CDR3 nucleotides are TGTGCCAGTAGTATCGGCGTTCAGGCGATCTCTGGAAACACCATATATTTT.

The chain is built from TRBV11-2 and TRBJ2-7; weak D call: TRBD1 (6 bases). Germline V lookup: CDR1 SGHAT, CDR2 FQNNGV. Trimming cost V 2 bases and J 3 bases, with 8 bases left between them. The CDR3 totals 13 residues. The CDR3 sequence: CASSLTGIYEQYF. The CDR3, as DNA: TGTGCCAGCAGCTTAACAGGGATCTACGAGCAGTACTTC.

The J gene is TRBJ2-7, the V gene TRBV2, with 8 bases that match TRBD2. CDR3 length: 16 amino acids. CDR1 is SNHLY, CDR2 FYNNEI, per germline. J gave up 3 bases and V 6 bases, and 13 bases lay outside the gene matches. The CDR3 is CASSGGGQREGYEQYF. The CDR3 coding sequence is TGTGCCAGCAGCGGGGGGGGCCAGAGAGAGGGCTACGAGCAGTACTTC.

The chain couples TRBV6-4 to TRBJ1-6; no firm D call. The V gene's germline CDR1 is MRHNA and CDR2 SNTAGT. Trimming stripped 3 bases from V and 6 bases from J, with 9 bases between. This CDR3 is 14 amino acids long. This CDR3 is CASSEYVANSPLHF. CDR3 nucleotide sequence: TGTGCCAGCAGTGAATATGTAGCTAATTCACCCCTCCACTTT.